These 25 T cell receptor beta chains share one sample of origin, sequenced in a study of cytomegalovirus exposure and HLA in healthy donors (dated by TCRdb to 2017 to 2019). The library came from the immunoSEQ multiplex PCR assay. The multiplex PCR relied on a mix of 60 forward primers for TCR Vbeta segments and 13 reverse primers for TCR Jbeta segments. TCRdb re-hosts the immuneACCESS table, in-frame sequences only. Its copies lack some clones; in the studies checked, an unresolved V gene accounts for under half of them, and the cause for the rest is not known. The sample profile shows some 80,000 clones; over 70% of them were found once. 5.5% to 7% of the sample is in the top ten clones. Sequencing was done on a sample of PBMCs. The receptors shown here come from a man aged 18 to 30 in good health and CMV-seropositive.

This sequence joins TRBV11-3 and TRBJ2-1; 12 bases map to TRBD2. Germline values: CDR1 SGHNT, CDR2 YENEEA. This CDR3 has 15 amino acids. Trimming cost V 5 bases and J 14 bases; bases outside gene matches: 13. The CDR3 spells CASSPGTSGPSPKFF. The CDR3 nucleotides are TGTGCCAGCAGCCCCGGGACTAGCGGGCCCTCACCCAAGTTCTTC.

The chain links TRBV2 to TRBJ2-7; 11 bases line up with TRBD2. The germline gives CDR1 SNHLY, CDR2 FYNNEI. J lost 0 bases, V lost 2 bases, and 3 bases had no gene match. This CDR3 is 16 amino acids long. The CDR3 DNA is TGTGCCAGCAGTGAATTAGCGGGAGGGATCTCCTACGAGCAGTACTTC. Its translation: CASSELAGGISYEQYF.

The chain carries TRBV4-2 and TRBJ2-5, with 7 bases matching TRBD2. The CDR3 runs 16 residues. CDR1 and CDR2 (germline): LGHNA, YNFKEQ. V shed 4 bases, J shed 5 bases, and the junction held 13 bases outside the gene matches. The CDR3: CASSPAGTGGSETQYF. The CDR3 DNA sequence: TGTGCCAGCAGCCCCGCCGGGACGGGAGGATCCGAGACCCAGTACTTC.

The rearrangement links TRBV29-1 to TRBJ2-5, with 8 bases lining up with TRBD1. This CDR3 spans 12 amino acids. Germline values: CDR1 SQVTM, CDR2 ANQGSEA. V trimming: 8 bases; J trimming: 5 bases; junction bases outside the gene matches: 7. The CDR3 bases are TGCAGCTGCAGGGGGCGCGGGGAGACCCAGTACTTC. This encodes CSCRGRGETQYF.

This clone has a handful of counts. V usage is TRBV20-1 and J usage is TRBJ2-1; no clear D. Germline V gives CDR1 DFQATT, CDR2 SNEGSKA (reference sequence). This CDR3 region has 11 residues. V lost 5 bases to trimming and J lost 4 bases, with 6 bases between them. CDR3 in DNA: TGCAGTGCTCCACGGTACAATGAGCAGTTCTTC. The encoded protein is CSAPRYNEQFF.

This chain uses TRBV5-1 with TRBJ1-4, with TRBD1 as a possible D gene (6 bases). The germline V gene has CDR1 SGHRS and CDR2 YFSETQ. The CDR3 runs 15 residues. The V and J ends lost 2 bases and 4 bases respectively, with 12 bases between them. CDR3 in DNA: TGCGCCAGCAGCTTATTGGGACACCTTAATGAAAAACTGTTTTTT. Its translation is CASSLLGHLNEKLFF.

A word on this clone: This sample includes further DNA sequences coding for the same CDR3. The chain combines TRBV27 with TRBJ2-7, with D maybe TRBD2 (5 bases). CDR1 MNHEY and CDR2 SMNVEV come from the germline V gene (reference sequence). V was cut by 8 bases and J by 4 bases, with 9 bases left in between. The length of the CDR3 is 11 residues. CDR3 amino acids: CASSSGYEQYF. The CDR3 coding sequence is TGTGCCAGCTCGAGCGGTTACGAGCAGTACTTC.

The genes are TRBV10-2 and TRBJ2-7; TRBD2 aligns across 12 bases. The V segment lost 6 bases and the J segment 2 bases; nucleotides outside the gene matches: 5. In germline, CDR1 is WSHSY, CDR2 SAAADI. This CDR3 spans 15 amino acids. CDR3 nucleotides: TGCGCCAGCAGCGCGGGACTAGCGGGCACCTACGAGCAGTACTTC. It translates to CASSAGLAGTYEQYF.

The V call is TRBV2, the J call TRBJ2-5, with 10 bases lining up with TRBD2. Germline CDR1 SNHLY, CDR2 FYNNEI. This CDR3 has 16 residues. With 3 bases clipped from V and 1 base from J, the junction kept 5 bases outside the gene matches. The CDR3 region is CASSEASGRGQETQYF. CDR3 DNA: TGTGCCAGCAGTGAGGCTAGCGGGAGAGGCCAAGAGACCCAGTACTTC.

A single count supports this clone. V and J are TRBV4-1 and TRBJ2-3; TRBD1 is a possible D gene (6 bases). This CDR3 has 17 amino acids. Trimming shortened V by 2 bases and J by 4 bases, and 19 bases separated the two germline ends. The germline CDR1 and CDR2 sequences are MGHRA and YSYEKL. CDR3 nucleotide sequence: TGCGCCAGCAGCCAATACGGTACAGGGACAAGGGCAGATACGCAGTATTTT. As protein: CASSQYGTGTRADTQYF.

The rearrangement joins TRBV28 to TRBJ2-7; 11 nucleotides match TRBD2. This CDR3 region has 19 residues. Germline loops: CDR1 MDHEN, CDR2 SYDVKM. J lost 0 bases, V lost 3 bases, and 13 bases had no gene match. The DNA of the CDR3 is TGTGCCAGCAGTTTTGGGTCTCCGGGACTAGCGGCGAGCTCCTACGAGCAGTACTTC. This gives the protein CASSFGSPGLAASSYEQYF. Full variable domain (remainder filled in from reference TRBV28 and TRBJ2-7): DVKVTQSSRYLVKRTGEKVFLECVQDMDHENMFWYRQDPGLGLRLIYFSYDVKMKEKGDIPEGYSVSREKKERFSLILESASTNQTSMYLCASSFGSPGLAASSYEQYFGPGTRLTVT.

The V call is TRBV5-5, the J call TRBJ2-3; 7 bases fit TRBD2. The V gene's germline CDR1 is SGHKS and CDR2 YYEKEE (reference sequence). The CDR3 has 14 residues. The trim removed 0 bases at V and 6 bases at J, leaving 4 bases unmatched. CDR3 coding DNA: TGTGCCAGCAGCTTGGTAGCGGGCCAGGATACGCAGTATTTT. Protein sequence: CASSLVAGQDTQYF.

This chain links TRBV9 with TRBJ2-7, with TRBD2 matching over 8 bases. V trimming: 2 bases; J trimming: 1 base; junction bases outside the gene matches: 5. Germline V gene data show CDR1 as SGDLS and CDR2 as YYNGEE. The CDR3 is 15 amino acids. The CDR3 bases are TGTGCCAGCAGCGTCAGCGGGAGCACTTCCTACGAGCAGTACTTC. Amino acid sequence: CASSVSGSTSYEQYF.

The table lists this clone with a count of one. V is TRBV6-5 and J is TRBJ2-7; perhaps TRBD1 as D (7 bases). This CDR3 contains 14 residues. V was shortened by 2 bases and J by 5 bases, with 13 bases between the two germline ends. CDR1 and CDR2 from the germline V gene are MNHEY and SVGAGI. The CDR3 protein is CASSYAGGSNEQYF. The DNA of the CDR3 is TGTGCCAGCAGTTACGCAGGGGGGAGCAACGAGCAGTACTTC.

The chain carries TRBV7-8 and TRBJ2-7; D may be TRBD2 (6 bases). The length of the CDR3 is 13 residues. V gave up 7 bases and J gave up 0 bases, with 10 bases separating them. Germline CDR1 and CDR2: SGHVS and FQNEAQ. The CDR3 region is CASNAGPSYEQYF. CDR3 coding DNA: TGTGCCAGCAACGCGGGGCCCTCCTACGAGCAGTACTTC.

Points on this clone: An end of the junction does not agree with germline; a read error may underlie this. The chain combines TRBV11-2 with TRBJ2-3; 11 bases fit TRBD2. Germline V gene lookup returns CDR1 SGHAT and CDR2 FQNNGV. The CDR3 covers 14 residues. Here the CDR3 DNA reads TGTGCCAGCAGCTTAATTAGCGGGAGGGCCCGGTCTTTTTTT. Its translation is CASSLISGRARSFF. Based on the CDR3 plus reference TRBV11-2 and TRBJ2-3, the full variable domain is EAGVAQSPRYKIIEKRQSVAFWCNPISGHATLYWYQQILGQGPKLLIQFQNNGVVDDSQLPKDRFSAERLKGVDSTLKIQPAKLEDSAVYLCASSLISGRARSFFGPGTRLTVL.

The rearrangement links TRBV28 to TRBJ2-7; 13 nucleotides line up with TRBD2. Trimming at V came to 3 bases and at J to 5 bases, leaving 10 bases not matched to a gene. Germline CDR1 and CDR2: MDHEN and SYDVKM. This CDR3 region has 17 residues. CDR3 region: CASSFGTSGTRRNEQYF. CDR3 sequence (DNA): TGTGCCAGCAGTTTTGGGACTAGCGGGACCCGTCGAAACGAGCAGTACTTC.

V is TRBV6-5 and J is TRBJ2-7; 8 bases are shared with TRBD2. The CDR3 is 16 amino acids. Trimming at V came to 1 base and at J to 3 bases, leaving 8 bases not matched to a gene. CDR1 is MNHEY and CDR2 is SVGAGI in the germline V gene. CDR3 DNA sequence: TGTGCCAGCAGTTACTTGGTAGCGGGAATCCTCTACGAGCAGTACTTC. Amino acids: CASSYLVAGILYEQYF.

The chain combines TRBV6-5 with TRBJ1-3, with TRBD1 identical over 7 bases. Per germline, CDR1 MNHEY and CDR2 SVGAGI. Trimming took 6 bases from V and 2 from J; bases not matched to a gene: 7. CDR3 length: 15 amino acids. Here the CDR3 reads CASSRTGQPGNTIYF. The CDR3, as DNA: TGTGCCAGCAGCCGTACGGGACAGCCTGGAAACACCATATATTTT.

This chain uses TRBV20-1 with TRBJ1-1; D call uncertain. Trimming stripped 6 bases from V and 4 bases from J, with 6 bases between. CDR3 length equals 10 residues. The germline V gene encodes CDR1 DFQATT and CDR2 SNEGSKA (reference sequence). Written as DNA, the CDR3 is TGCAGTGCGAGTATCACTGAAGCTTTCTTT. Amino acids: CSASITEAFF.

This sequence joins TRBV4-1 and TRBJ2-7; D may be TRBD1 (5 bases). V was shortened by 3 bases and J by 4 bases, with 10 bases between the two germline ends. Germline-derived CDR1 and CDR2 are MGHRA and YSYEKL. CDR3 size: 13 residues. This CDR3 reads CASSQDIYYEQYF. The CDR3 nucleotides are TGCGCCAGCAGCCAGGACATCTATTACGAGCAGTACTTC.

CDR3 nucleotide sequence: TGTGCCAGCAGCTCAACCTTGACTAGCGGGACCCGCACAGATACGCAGTATTTT. As protein: CASSSTLTSGTRTDTQYF. The V and J genes are TRBV9 and TRBJ2-3; 11 nucleotides match TRBD2. Losses at the gene ends were 4 bases for V and 1 base for J; bases not matched to a gene: 11. Germline assignment: CDR1 SGDLS and CDR2 YYNGEE. This CDR3 has 18 amino acids.

The chain couples TRBV11-2 to TRBJ1-4; D gene unclear. V was clipped by 6 bases and J by 8 bases, with 16 bases between them. The germline V gene encodes CDR1 SGHAT and CDR2 FQNNGV. The CDR3 spans 14 residues. CDR3 DNA sequence: TGTGCCAGCAGGCGGACTTGGGAACCCGAAAAACTGTTTTTT. It codes for CASRRTWEPEKLFF. The complete variable domain, with remaining parts taken from reference TRBV11-2 and TRBJ1-4, reads EAGVAQSPRYKIIEKRQSVAFWCNPISGHATLYWYQQILGQGPKLLIQFQNNGVVDDSQLPKDRFSAERLKGVDSTLKIQPAKLEDSAVYLCASRRTWEPEKLFFGSGTQLSVL.

The chain recombines TRBV4-1 with TRBJ1-5, with 7 bases lining up with TRBD1. This CDR3 is 14 amino acids long. V shed 4 bases, J shed 7 bases, and the junction held 7 bases outside the gene matches. Per germline, CDR1 MGHRA and CDR2 YSYEKL. CDR3 in amino acids: CASSRQGRGQPQHF. CDR3 bases: TGCGCCAGCAGCCGACAGGGAAGGGGACAGCCCCAGCATTTT.

The chain has TRBV6-4 and TRBJ1-1; D may be TRBD1 (6 bases). The CDR3 sequence is 15 residues long. Germline CDR1 is MRHNA and CDR2 is SNTAGT. Trimming cost V 9 bases and J 6 bases, with 23 bases left between them. CDR3: CARGAKRESDAEAFF. CDR3 nucleotides: TGTGCCAGGGGGGCGAAAAGGGAGTCGGACGCTGAAGCTTTCTTT.